This T cell receptor beta chain was sequenced during a study of T cells in Graves' hyperthyroidism and ophthalmopathy. Study-wide findings and caveats: Ophthalmopathy was predicted by the model a median of approximately 6 months ahead of onset. Among clonotypes expanded in thyroid above 0.001, most were also found in blood.

Using RNA transcripts as the source, TCR beta CDR3 regions were amplified. With the HTBI primer set, the TCR CDR3 went through a first round of RT-PCR. TCRdb itself ran the multiplex PCR reads through MiXCR, one entry per CDR3 protein. Among hundreds of thousands of distinct CDR3 sequences listed, under 60% were seen once. When ophthalmopathy did not progress within 18 months, Graves' hyperthyroidism was considered stable. In its sample, this clonotype was seen many times. What it binds is unknown. The sequencing input was peripheral blood or thyroid tissue (not recorded which). The clonotype comes from a woman aged 18-29 years with Graves' hyperthyroidism.

As DNA, the CDR3 is TGTGCCAGCAGCCCAGAAGCTAGCGGGAGGGAGACCCAGTACTTC. Protein product: CASSPEASGRETQYF. The chain couples TRBV7-9 to TRBJ2-5, with TRBD2 identical over 11 bases. This CDR3 region has 15 residues. J gave up 5 bases and V 5 bases, and 7 bases lay outside the gene matches. The germline V gene has CDR1 SEHNR and CDR2 FQNEAQ (reference sequence).